This T cell receptor (beta chain) was observed in a study of cytotoxic CD8 clonotypes in ibrutinib-treated CLL. Overall study context: Samples showed on average about 260,000 productive templates and 94,082 productive rearrangements.

The assay was immunoSEQ multiplex PCR, and TCRdb's table has in-frame clones only and misses some. This sample yields about 300,000 clones, of which 65% to 85% are seen a single time; approximately 5.1% belongs to the top ten. Germline-derived CDR1 and CDR2 are SGHTA and FQGNSA. Trimming stripped 3 bases from V and 4 bases from J, with 7 bases between. This CDR3 is 12 amino acids long. Sequences were derived from PBMCs, sampled at disease progression, from a patient treated with ibrutinib. The source of this sequence is a human donor with chronic lymphocytic leukemia. This sequence joins TRBV7-2 and TRBJ2-7; D is ambiguous. CDR3 coding DNA: TGTGCCAGCAGCTTCCGCGGTTACGAGCAGTACTTC. Protein sequence: CASSFRGYEQYF.